The following is a T cell receptor (beta chain) sequence with its context. Other DNA sequences of this sample code for an identical CDR3. In the authors' methods: Nucleated cell counts were estimated from reference gene primer amplification. Sequenced by immunoSEQ multiplex PCR; TCRdb stores in-frame clones only, minus some. V and J calls and clone size are copied from that table; D and trimming were computed from the DNA. Among around 70,000 clones, 82% were seen once, and the ten largest hold around 6.3%. CDR1 and CDR2 (germline): LGHNA, YSLEER. There are 14 residues in the CDR3. V gave up 4 bases and J gave up 4 bases, with 13 bases separating them. The data stem from a study of blood T cell repertoires in COVID-19.

The sequenced material came from peripheral blood. V and J are TRBV4-3 and TRBJ1-1; D may be TRBD1 (5 bases). The source of this sequence is a man aged 55 to 70 with acute or convalescent COVID-19. Here the CDR3 reads CASSRGGGFTEAFF. The CDR3 nucleotides read TGCGCCAGCAGCCGCGGCGGGGGGTTCACTGAAGCTTTCTTT.